Presented here are 3 T cell receptor beta chains from one specimen sequenced in a study of blood T cell repertoires in COVID-19. Measured with immunoSEQ multiplex PCR; TCRdb has only the in-frame clones, and not every one. The table has around 310,000 clones, just under 90% seen once. The specimen sequenced was PBMCs or T cells enriched from blood (not recorded which). These receptors came from a woman in her 30s who had recovered from COVID-19.

The CDR3 spells CASSTGVPEAFF. The CDR3 DNA reads TGTGCCAGCAGTACAGGGGTCCCTGAAGCTTTCTTT. J is TRBJ1-1 and V is TRBV7-9, with 7 bases that match TRBD1. CDR1 and CDR2 (germline): SEHNR, FQNEAQ (reference sequence). This CDR3 is built from 12 residues. J gave up 6 bases and V 6 bases, and 4 bases lay outside the gene matches.

The gene calls are TRBV29-1 and TRBJ1-2, with D tentatively TRBD1 (6 bases). Per germline, CDR1 SQVTM and CDR2 ANQGSEA. Trimming took 5 bases from V and 5 from J, leaving 12 bases between them. The CDR3 length is 12 residues. The CDR3 spells CSVRTASYGYTF. CDR3 nucleotides: TGCAGCGTTCGGACAGCCTCTTATGGCTACACCTTC.

This chain links TRBV4-1 with TRBJ2-1; possibly TRBD1 for D (6 bases). CDR3 length equals 12 residues. Germline assignment: CDR1 MGHRA and CDR2 YSYEKL. The V gene lost 4 bases and the J gene lost 7 bases, with 8 bases spanning the gap. The CDR3 reads CASSPQGNEQFF. For the CDR3, the DNA is TGCGCCAGCAGCCCCCAGGGGAATGAGCAGTTCTTC.